The T cell receptor (beta chain) under discussion was sequenced for a study of shared clonotypes between healthy human individuals. Germline V gene data show CDR1 as SGHRS and CDR2 as YFSETQ. The CDR3 runs 14 residues. The V and J ends lost 0 bases and 5 bases respectively, with 11 bases between them. As handled by the study authors: Junction-only immunoSEQ data arrived without quality scores, meaning filtering differed. The protocol was immunoSEQ multiplex PCR, while the TCRdb copy is restricted to in-frame clones and leaves out a portion. D and trimming were read from the DNA, whereas the V and J calls and clone size are those reported in that table. The sample yields millions of clones, around nine tenths seen once.

The sample taken for sequencing was naive CD4+ T cells sorted from blood. The subset here: CD45RA+ positively selected. The sequence came from a man aged 18 to 29 in good health. The chain uses TRBV5-1 and TRBJ1-1; unclear D gene. CDR3 in amino acids: CASSLELTETEAFF. CDR3 nucleotide sequence: TGCGCCAGCAGCTTGGAACTAACGGAAACTGAAGCTTTCTTT.